Listed below are T cell receptor beta chains from one sample, sequenced in a study of blood T cell repertoires in COVID-19. Some clones are missing from TCRdb's copy, which holds only in-frame ones; the method was immunoSEQ multiplex PCR. The profile shows around 57,000 clones, 82% of them singletons. Sample: peripheral blood. These receptors were collected from an older woman with acute or convalescent COVID-19. Both conserved end residues are part of each CDR3. The D gene is left open where the match is weak. Not every row has a clone size; where given, it reads once, few, many or a size class.

CDR3 protein	CDR3 DNA	clone size	V gene	D gene	J gene
CASSRTGLNYGYTF	TGTGCCAGCAGTCGGACAGGTCTGAACTATGGCTACACCTTC	.	TRBV6-2/TRBV6-3	TRBD1	TRBJ1-2
CASSSDPRGTEAFF	TGTGCCAGCAGCTCCGACCCTCGAGGAACTGAAGCTTTCTTT	.	TRBV9	.	TRBJ1-1
CASRETGLDGNTIYF	TGTGCCAGCAGGGAGACAGGGCTTGACGGAAACACCATATATTTT	.	TRBV19	TRBD1	TRBJ1-3
CASSMGRGPFSDTQYF	TGTGCCAGTAGTATGGGGCGGGGGCCCTTTTCGGATACGCAGTATTTT	.	TRBV19	.	TRBJ2-3
CASSLFAENEQFF	TGTGCCAGCAGCCTATTTGCGGAGAATGAGCAGTTCTTC	.	TRBV3-1/TRBV3-2	.	TRBJ2-1
CASTRTGETEAFF	TGTGCCAGCACCCGGACAGGAGAGACTGAAGCTTTCTTT	once	TRBV27	TRBD1	TRBJ1-1
CASSLASGGAYEQYF	TGTGCCAGCAGCTTAGCTAGCGGGGGGGCGTACGAGCAGTACTTC	.	TRBV7-9	TRBD2	TRBJ2-7
CASSYGSGVSSYNEQFF	TGTGCCAGCAGTTACGGCTCCGGGGTCAGCTCCTACAATGAGCAGTTCTTC	once	TRBV6-2/TRBV6-3	.	TRBJ2-1
CASSLGQGKRTFF	TGTGCCAGCAGCTTAGGGCAGGGGAAAAGGACTTTCTTT	.	TRBV7-2	.	TRBJ1-1
CASSSGTGMGNSPLHF	TGTGCCAGTAGCTCCGGGACAGGGATGGGGAATTCACCCCTCCACTTT	.	TRBV19	TRBD1	TRBJ1-6
CAWSRTRKSSGNTIYF	TGTGCCTGGAGTAGAACCAGGAAGAGCTCTGGAAACACCATATATTTT	medium-sized	TRBV30	.	TRBJ1-3
CASSVSAGKRNTIYF	TGTGCCAGCAGCGTATCGGCAGGGAAAAGAAACACCATATATTTT	.	TRBV9	.	TRBJ1-3
CASSRGATYEQYF	TGTGCCAGCAGTCGGGGGGCCACATACGAGCAGTACTTC	.	TRBV27	.	TRBJ2-7
CASSAPPGQGRSGYTF	TGTGCCAGCAGCGCACCACCGGGACAGGGGAGGAGTGGCTACACCTTC	.	TRBV11-2	TRBD1	TRBJ1-2
CAQEEGHGYTF	TGTGCCCAAGAGGAGGGCCATGGCTACACCTTC	.	TRBV21-1	.	TRBJ1-2
CASSQESLAENEQFF	TGTGCCAGCAGCCAAGAATCACTAGCGGAGAATGAGCAGTTCTTC	.	TRBV3-1/TRBV3-2	TRBD2	TRBJ2-1
CASSFLDRGDIYNSPLHF	TGTGCCAGCAGCTTTTTGGACAGGGGCGATATCTATAATTCACCCCTCCACTTT	.	TRBV11-3	TRBD1	TRBJ1-6
CASSQDQGLYGNTIYF	TGCGCCAGCAGCCAAGATCAGGGATTGTATGGAAACACCATATATTTT	.	TRBV4-3	.	TRBJ1-3
CASSPKGTGGEKLFF	TGCGCCAGCAGCCCAAAGGGGACAGGGGGTGAAAAACTGTTTTTT	.	TRBV5-1	TRBD1	TRBJ1-4
CASSKQDVTEAFF	TGTGCCAGCAGCAAACAGGACGTTACCGAAGCTTTCTTT	.	TRBV12-3/TRBV12-4	.	TRBJ1-1
CASSWTGSGEAFF	TGTGCCAGCAGTTGGACGGGGAGTGGTGAAGCTTTCTTT	.	TRBV5-6	.	TRBJ1-1
CASSQAGLAGGGTQYF	TGTGCCAGCAGCCAAGCAGGTCTAGCGGGGGGTGGTACGCAGTATTTT	.	TRBV3-1/TRBV3-2	TRBD2	TRBJ2-3
CASSLAGGDSYSGNTIYF	TGTGCCAGCAGCTTAGCGGGGGGGGACTCTTATTCTGGAAACACCATATATTTT	.	TRBV7-2	.	TRBJ1-3
CAYTGGLNQPQHF	TGTGCCTACACGGGGGGCCTCAATCAGCCCCAGCATTTT	.	TRBV2	.	TRBJ1-5
CASSFDRAYGYTF	TGTGCCAGCAGTTTCGACAGGGCGTATGGCTACACCTTC	.	TRBV28	TRBD1	TRBJ1-2
CASSLRGGGKPQHF	TGTGCCAGCAGCTTAAGGGGGGGCGGGAAGCCCCAGCATTTT	.	TRBV7-2	.	TRBJ1-5
CASSPGGRRNEQFF	TGTGCCAGCAGCCCCGGGGGGCGGCGGAATGAGCAGTTCTTC	.	TRBV7-3	.	TRBJ2-1